This T cell receptor (beta chain) was recorded in a study of cytomegalovirus exposure and HLA in healthy donors. A remark on this clone: Antigen specificity is unknown. The junction departs from the called germline gene at one end, perhaps through a read error.

From germline, CDR1 is MNHEY and CDR2 SMNVEV (reference sequence). The CDR3 extends over 18 amino acids. Study-wide results and caveats: Most TCR sequences were uncommon, yet certain public TCRs appeared in many donors. An Asian-associated ancestry cluster reportedly showed fewer N-insertions than the roughly 700-donor mean in a later analysis. Presence/absence analyses took donor sequencing depth as roughly uniform.

PCR was performed using 60 Vbeta and 13 Jbeta primers. Generated by immunoSEQ multiplex PCR, the TCRdb table keeps only in-frame clones and is missing some. The table records 110,000 to 150,000 clones, less than 10% of them present only once. What was sequenced was PBMCs. The receptor's source is a male donor in good health and CMV-seronegative. The rearrangement links TRBV27 to TRBJ1-2; TRBD1 aligns across 7 bases. CDR3 region: CASSSRSRDSHFGYGYPF. The CDR3, as DNA: TGTGCCAGCAGTTCCAGGAGCCGGGACAGCCATTTTGGGTATGGCTACCCCTTC.